Listed below are T cell receptor beta chains from one sample, sequenced in a study of cytomegalovirus exposure and HLA in healthy donors. Profiling relied on immunoSEQ multiplex PCR, and the TCRdb table lists in-frame clones only, not all of them. The sample includes around 88,000 clones, around 84% seen only once; the top ten take about 4%. Sample: PBMCs. The receptors stem from a woman in her thirties or forties in good health and CMV-seropositive. Each CDR3 is given with its conserved first and last residue. D genes are given only for firm matches. Clone size is stated in some rows and not others, as once, few, many or a class when expanded.

cdr3_aa: CASSPLAGRDFAGANVLTF; cdr3_nt: TGTGCCAGCAGCCCATTGGCTGGCAGGGATTTTGCTGGGGCCAACGTCCTGACTTTC; cdr3_length: 19; d_call: NA; j_call: TRBJ2-6; clone_size: NA; v_call: TRBV4-2
cdr3_aa: CASRAGTGIGEQYF; cdr3_nt: TGTGCCAGCCGTGCAGGGACAGGGATAGGGGAGCAGTACTTC; cdr3_length: 14; d_call: TRBD1; j_call: TRBJ2-7; clone_size: NA; v_call: TRBV18
cdr3_aa: CASSRTVKDTEAFF; cdr3_nt: TGTGCCAGCAGCCGGACAGTGAAAGACACTGAAGCTTTCTTT; cdr3_length: 14; d_call: NA; j_call: TRBJ1-1; clone_size: NA; v_call: TRBV11-2
cdr3_aa: CASSLDSTGRAFF; cdr3_nt: TGTGCCAGCAGCTTAGACTCGACAGGGAGGGCTTTCTTT; cdr3_length: 13; d_call: TRBD1; j_call: TRBJ1-1; clone_size: NA; v_call: TRBV11-2
cdr3_aa: CASSALAGASTDTQYF; cdr3_nt: TGTGCCAGCAGTGCACTAGCGGGTGCTAGCACAGATACGCAGTATTTT; cdr3_length: 16; d_call: TRBD2; j_call: TRBJ2-3; clone_size: few; v_call: TRBV6-4
cdr3_aa: CASQTPQALMNTEAFF; cdr3_nt: TGTGCCAGCCAAACACCCCAGGCCCTTATGAACACTGAAGCTTTCTTT; cdr3_length: 16; d_call: NA; j_call: TRBJ1-1; clone_size: NA; v_call: TRBV28
cdr3_aa: CASSLASGLYTEAFF; cdr3_nt: TGCGCCAGCAGCTTGGCCTCAGGGTTGTACACTGAAGCTTTCTTT; cdr3_length: 15; d_call: NA; j_call: TRBJ1-1; clone_size: NA; v_call: TRBV5-1
cdr3_aa: CASSFEGRTDTQYF; cdr3_nt: TGTGCCAGCAGCTTTGAGGGTCGCACAGATACGCAGTATTTT; cdr3_length: 14; d_call: NA; j_call: TRBJ2-3; clone_size: once; v_call: TRBV7-2
cdr3_aa: CATSSSGHSGVYNEQFF; cdr3_nt: TGTGCCACCAGCAGCTCAGGACACTCGGGGGTCTACAATGAGCAGTTCTTC; cdr3_length: 17; d_call: NA; j_call: TRBJ2-1; clone_size: NA; v_call: TRBV15
cdr3_aa: CASRETGTGYQPQHF; cdr3_nt: TGTGCCAGCAGGGAAACCGGGACAGGCTATCAGCCCCAGCATTTT; cdr3_length: 15; d_call: TRBD1; j_call: TRBJ1-5; clone_size: NA; v_call: TRBV28
cdr3_aa: CASSYGTSGANVLTF; cdr3_nt: TGTGCCAGCAGCTATGGGACTTCGGGGGCCAACGTCCTGACTTTC; cdr3_length: 15; d_call: NA; j_call: TRBJ2-6; clone_size: NA; v_call: TRBV6-5
cdr3_aa: CSASSTNTQYF; cdr3_nt: TGCAGTGCTAGCTCTACTAATACGCAGTATTTT; cdr3_length: 11; d_call: NA; j_call: TRBJ2-3; clone_size: NA; v_call: TRBV20-1
cdr3_aa: CASSYQGVESYNEQFF; cdr3_nt: TGTGCCAGCAGTTACCAAGGAGTTGAGTCCTACAATGAGCAGTTCTTC; cdr3_length: 16; d_call: NA; j_call: TRBJ2-1; clone_size: NA; v_call: TRBV6-5
cdr3_aa: CASSLVGSSEAFF; cdr3_nt: TGTGCCAGCAGTTTAGTGGGGAGCTCTGAAGCTTTCTTT; cdr3_length: 13; d_call: NA; j_call: TRBJ1-1; clone_size: NA; v_call: TRBV28
cdr3_aa: CASRIQGERAGELFF; cdr3_nt: TGTGCCAGCAGGATACAGGGGGAAAGGGCCGGGGAGCTGTTTTTT; cdr3_length: 15; d_call: TRBD1; j_call: TRBJ2-2; clone_size: NA; v_call: TRBV6-6
cdr3_aa: CASSIALSNQPQHF; cdr3_nt: TGTGCCAGTAGTATAGCATTGAGCAATCAGCCCCAGCATTTT; cdr3_length: 14; d_call: NA; j_call: TRBJ1-5; clone_size: NA; v_call: TRBV19
cdr3_aa: CSASGQEGIQYF; cdr3_nt: TGCAGCGCCTCCGGACAGGAGGGCATTCAGTACTTC; cdr3_length: 12; d_call: NA; j_call: TRBJ2-4; clone_size: NA; v_call: TRBV29-1
cdr3_aa: CASSLGTGQPQHF; cdr3_nt: TGTGCCAGCAGCCTCGGGACAGGTCAGCCCCAGCATTTT; cdr3_length: 13; d_call: TRBD1; j_call: TRBJ1-5; clone_size: NA; v_call: TRBV11-2